These T cell receptor beta chains were read from a single sample in a study of T cell changes during pregnancy in multiple sclerosis. Only in-frame clones appear in the TCRdb table, and some are missing; sequencing was by immunoSEQ multiplex PCR. The sample shows 25,000 to 30,000 clones, 80% to 90% of them seen only once. The specimen comprised CD8+ T cells from peripheral blood mononuclear cells, sampled in the second trimester of pregnancy. The source is a female donor with multiple sclerosis, enrolled in a pregnancy study. The CDR3 runs from the conserved cysteine through the conserved F or W. D genes are given only for firm matches. Only part of the rows carry a size: once, few, many, or a class if the clone is expanded.

J gene | V gene | clone size | CDR3 length | D gene | CDR3 protein | CDR3 DNA
TRBJ1-1 | TRBV27 | NA | 15 | NA | CASSLWGPSNTETFF | TGTGCCAGCAGTTTATGGGGGCCCTCGAACACTGAAACTTTCTTT
TRBJ2-1 | TRBV7-3 | few | 13 | NA | CASSLDRGNEQFF | TGTGCCAGCAGCTTGGACAGAGGCAATGAGCAGTTCTTC
TRBJ1-1 | TRBV19 | few | 14 | NA | CASSPPDRNTEAFF | TGTGCCAGTAGTCCGCCGGACAGGAACACTGAAGCTTTCTTT
TRBJ1-5 | TRBV27 | NA | 16 | NA | CASRGTGGASNQPQHF | TGTGCCAGCAGGGGGACGGGGGGCGCGAGCAATCAGCCCCAGCATTTT
TRBJ2-1 | TRBV5-3 | NA | 14 | NA | CARSLAGSYNEQFF | TGTGCCAGAAGCTTGGCGGGCTCCTACAATGAGCAGTTCTTC
TRBJ2-3 | TRBV6-5 | NA | 13 | NA | CAARRDSRNTQYF | TGTGCCGCACGCCGGGACTCCCGAAATACGCAGTATTTT
TRBJ2-1 | TRBV14 | NA | 19 | NA | CASSQDREDRWSSYNEQFF | TGTGCCAGCAGCCAAGATCGGGAGGACAGATGGAGCTCCTACAATGAGCAGTTCTTC
TRBJ1-1 | TRBV28 | NA | 14 | NA | CASSLLSLETEAFF | TGTGCCAGCAGTTTATTATCTTTGGAGACTGAAGCTTTCTTT
TRBJ1-3 | TRBV7-9 | NA | 17 | NA | CASSLDPVRETRNTIYF | TGTGCCAGCAGCTTAGACCCAGTGAGGGAGACTAGAAACACCATATATTTT
TRBJ2-3 | TRBV5-1 | once | 15 | NA | CASSSSSVRTDTQYF | TGCGCCAGCAGCTCCTCTAGCGTCCGAACAGATACGCAGTATTTT
TRBJ1-2 | TRBV7-9 | few | 14 | TRBD1 | CASSFGQETYGYTF | TGTGCCAGCAGCTTCGGACAGGAGACCTATGGCTACACCTTC
TRBJ2-7 | TRBV9 | few | 14 | TRBD1 | CASSVTGGRDEQYF | TGTGCCAGCAGCGTGACAGGGGGCAGGGACGAGCAGTACTTC
TRBJ2-1 | TRBV28 | NA | 16 | TRBD2 | CASSLYQLAAHNEQFF | TGTGCCAGCAGTTTATATCAACTAGCGGCCCACAATGAGCAGTTCTTC
TRBJ2-5 | TRBV7-3 | NA | 16 | NA | CASSPVGGAVSETQYF | TGTGCCAGCAGCCCGGTGGGGGGAGCGGTATCAGAGACCCAGTACTTC
TRBJ2-7 | TRBV5-8 | once | 14 | TRBD1 | CASSLGDSSYEQYF | TGTGCCAGCAGCTTGGGGGACAGCTCCTACGAGCAGTACTTC
TRBJ2-3 | TRBV4-2 | few | 17 | NA | CASSQQAGGGGTDTQYF | TGTGCCAGCAGCCAACAGGCGGGTGGGGGCGGAACAGATACGCAGTATTTT
TRBJ2-7 | TRBV19 | NA | 13 | TRBD1 | CASSRQGQGEQYF | TGTGCCAGTAGTAGACAGGGACAGGGCGAGCAGTACTTC
TRBJ2-7 | TRBV6-1 | NA | 11 | NA | CASWQGYEQYF | TGTGCCAGCTGGCAGGGATACGAGCAGTACTTC
TRBJ2-3 | TRBV2 | NA | 15 | TRBD2 | CASSPSGTSTDTQYF | TGTGCCAGCAGTCCTAGCGGGACAAGCACAGATACGCAGTATTTT
TRBJ2-3 | TRBV7-3 | NA | 15 | NA | CASSPVGGSTDTQYF | TGTGCCAGCAGCCCCGTCGGCGGGAGCACAGATACGCAGTATTTT
TRBJ2-7 | TRBV5-1 | NA | 14 | NA | CASSPRQVQYEQYF | TGCGCCAGCAGCCCGAGACAGGTTCAGTACGAGCAGTACTTC
TRBJ1-1 | TRBV28 | few | 14 | NA | CASSLGRRITEAFF | TGTGCCAGCAGTTTAGGGAGGCGTATTACTGAAGCTTTCTTT
TRBJ1-1 | TRBV27 | NA | 13 | NA | CASSSGGNTEAFF | TGTGCCAGCAGTTCCGGGGGGAACACTGAAGCTTTCTTT
TRBJ1-1 | TRBV27 | NA | 13 | NA | CASSLVENTEAFF | TGTGCCAGCAGTTTAGTAGAAAACACTGAAGCTTTCTTT
TRBJ1-5 | TRBV19 | NA | 15 | NA | CASSTGPYSNQPQHF | TGTGCCAGTAGTACAGGCCCCTATAGCAATCAGCCCCAGCATTTT
TRBJ2-1 | TRBV19 | NA | 15 | TRBD2 | CASSSGGGSYNEQFF | TGTGCCAGTAGTTCCGGGGGGGGATCCTACAATGAGCAGTTCTTC
TRBJ2-1 | TRBV6-6 | NA | 14 | TRBD2 | CASSYTSGFNEQFF | TGTGCCAGCAGTTATACTAGCGGGTTCAATGAGCAGTTCTTC
TRBJ2-1 | TRBV7-9 | NA | 16 | TRBD2 | CASSLLGLAGLSEQFF | TGTGCCAGCAGCTTATTGGGACTAGCGGGATTAAGTGAGCAGTTCTTC
TRBJ1-2 | TRBV18 | few | 15 | NA | CASSAVAGDNYGYTF | TGTGCCAGCTCAGCAGTCGCGGGGGACAACTATGGCTACACCTTC
TRBJ2-1 | TRBV7-8 | NA | 15 | NA | CASSLERSSYNEQFF | TGTGCCAGCAGCTTAGAGCGGAGTTCCTACAATGAGCAGTTCTTC
TRBJ1-1 | TRBV6-6 | NA | 12 | NA | CASSLMNTEAFF | TGTGCCAGCAGCCTAATGAACACTGAAGCTTTCTTT
TRBJ2-7 | TRBV23-1 | once | 15 | NA | CASSQSSRVTYEQYF | TGCGCCAGCAGTCAATCTTCCAGGGTTACCTACGAGCAGTACTTC
TRBJ1-1 | TRBV9 | NA | 12 | TRBD1 | CASGPGQGEAFF | TGTGCCAGCGGACCGGGACAGGGTGAAGCTTTCTTT
TRBJ2-7 | TRBV14 | many | 14 | NA | CASSQTPRDYEQYF | TGTGCCAGCAGCCAGACTCCCAGGGACTACGAGCAGTACTTC
TRBJ2-1 | TRBV13 | NA | 13 | NA | CASSPTGDNEQFF | TGTGCCAGCAGCCCGACCGGGGACAATGAGCAGTTCTTC
TRBJ1-6 | TRBV4-3 | NA | 15 | NA | CASSQDSGGYSPLHF | TGCGCCAGCAGCCAAGATAGCGGGGGATATTCACCCCTCCACTTT
TRBJ2-7 | TRBV5-1 | NA | 14 | NA | CASSSLQGSYEQYF | TGCGCCAGCAGCTCCTTACAGGGCTCCTACGAGCAGTACTTC
TRBJ2-5 | TRBV28 | NA | 14 | NA | CASRIRDNQETQYF | TGTGCCAGCAGAATTCGGGACAACCAAGAGACCCAGTACTTC
TRBJ2-3 | TRBV7-9 | few | 16 | TRBD2 | CASSRASGGSTDTQYF | TGTGCCAGCAGCCGCGCTAGCGGGGGCAGCACAGATACGCAGTATTTT
TRBJ2-1 | TRBV5-4 | NA | 15 | TRBD2 | CASSWDSSGGNEQFF | TGTGCCAGCAGCTGGGACTCTAGCGGGGGGAATGAGCAGTTCTTC
TRBJ2-2 | TRBV5-1 | NA | 15 | TRBD1 | CASSFNRDRTGELFF | TGCGCCAGCAGCTTCAACCGGGACAGAACCGGGGAGCTGTTTTTT
TRBJ1-2 | TRBV7-9 | NA | 14 | NA | CASSLSVTRYGYTF | TGTGCCAGCAGCTTATCTGTCACCCGGTATGGCTACACCTTC
TRBJ2-1 | TRBV11-3 | NA | 15 | TRBD2 | CASSLLAGIYNEQFF | TGTGCCAGCAGCTTACTAGCGGGGATATACAATGAGCAGTTCTTC
TRBJ1-2 | TRBV30 | NA | 13 | NA | CAWSVGSNYGYTF | TGTGCCTGGAGTGTCGGTTCTAACTATGGCTACACCTTC
TRBJ2-1 | TRBV2 | NA | 15 | TRBD2 | CASTRPGLATHEQFF | TGTGCCAGCACTCGCCCGGGACTAGCGACCCATGAGCAGTTCTTC
TRBJ2-7 | TRBV7-8 | NA | 14 | TRBD1 | CASSSGTGLPEQYF | TGTGCCAGCAGCTCCGGGACAGGGTTACCCGAGCAGTACTTC
TRBJ2-7 | TRBV7-6 | once | 14 | TRBD1 | CASSWRTGRNEQYF | TGTGCCAGCAGCTGGCGGACAGGGCGGAACGAGCAGTACTTC
TRBJ1-5 | TRBV7-8 | NA | 15 | TRBD1 | CASESSGGWNQPQHF | TGTGCCAGCGAATCATCAGGGGGATGGAATCAGCCCCAGCATTTT
TRBJ2-7 | TRBV27 | NA | 17 | TRBD2 | CASSLLGLAGGRYEQYF | TGTGCCAGCAGTTTATTGGGTCTAGCGGGGGGGCGATACGAGCAGTACTTC
TRBJ1-2 | TRBV20-1 | NA | 10 | NA | CSTHTLGYTF | TGCAGTACTCATACTCTAGGCTACACCTTC
TRBJ2-1 | TRBV2 | NA | 15 | TRBD2 | CASSDGGRAVNEQFF | TGTGCCAGCAGTGATGGCGGGAGGGCCGTCAATGAGCAGTTCTTC
TRBJ2-2 | TRBV28 | NA | 19 | TRBD2 | CASSPTLLRLAGGNGELFF | TGTGCCAGCAGTCCCACTCTCCTTCGGCTAGCGGGCGGAAACGGGGAGCTGTTTTTT
TRBJ2-5 | TRBV7-2 | NA | 17 | TRBD2 | CASSQKGDLAGHETQYF | TGTGCCAGCAGCCAGAAGGGGGACCTAGCGGGTCACGAGACCCAGTACTTC
TRBJ2-1 | TRBV4-1 | NA | 16 | NA | CASSQVPGGSYNEQFF | TGCGCCAGCAGCCAAGTACCCGGGGGCTCCTACAATGAGCAGTTCTTC